Listed below are T cell receptor beta chains from one sample, sequenced in a study of PD-1 blockade in mismatch repair-deficient tumors. Assay used: immunoSEQ multiplex PCR; TCRdb lists only in-frame clones, some missing. The sample has some 85,000 clones; 80% to 90% are singletons. The material was peripheral blood, obtained 44 weeks after starting pembrolizumab. All receptors come from an adult with mismatch repair-deficient cancer. Both conserved end residues are part of each CDR3. D genes are given only for firm matches. For some rows the clone size is stated as once, few or many, or as a class when expanded; others skip it.

D gene,J gene,clone size,V gene,CDR3 protein,CDR3 DNA
NA,TRBJ1-1,once,TRBV18,CASSPGGSDIEAFF,TGTGCCAGCTCACCGGGCGGCAGCGATATTGAAGCTTTCTTT
NA,TRBJ1-3,NA,TRBV10-3,CAITHPPGHTTGNTIYF,TGTGCCATCACCCACCCCCCGGGACACACTACTGGAAACACCATATATTTT
NA,TRBJ1-5,NA,TRBV15,CATSRDVRVPGSAQHF,TGTGCCACCAGCAGAGATGTGAGGGTTCCCGGATCAGCCCAGCATTTT
NA,TRBJ1-5,NA,TRBV2,CASRAEWGNQPQHF,TGTGCCAGCAGGGCAGAATGGGGCAATCAGCCCCAGCATTTT
TRBD1,TRBJ1-1,NA,TRBV29-1,CSAEDRVTEAFF,TGCAGCGCTGAGGACAGGGTAACTGAAGCTTTCTTT
TRBD1,TRBJ2-3,NA,TRBV6-6,CATGTGGSDTQYF,TGTGCCACCGGGACAGGGGGCTCAGATACGCAGTATTTT
NA,TRBJ2-7,NA,TRBV7-8,CASSYPAGRLSYEQYF,TGTGCCAGCAGCTACCCTGCGGGAAGACTCTCCTACGAGCAGTACTTC
TRBD2,TRBJ2-1,NA,TRBV7-9,CASSLDIGTSGPNNEQFF,TGTGCCAGCAGCTTAGATATTGGGACTAGCGGACCAAACAATGAGCAGTTCTTC
NA,TRBJ2-3,NA,TRBV29-1,CSVERAVNRGTDTQYF,TGCAGCGTTGAAAGAGCCGTTAACCGCGGCACAGATACGCAGTATTTT
TRBD2,TRBJ2-1,NA,TRBV7-9,CASSYLTSGRSNEQFF,TGTGCCAGCAGCTACTTGACTAGCGGGAGGTCAAATGAGCAGTTCTTC
NA,TRBJ2-7,NA,TRBV6-1,CASSEISGFETYEQYF,TGTGCCAGCAGTGAAATTAGCGGATTCGAAACCTACGAGCAGTACTTC
NA,TRBJ1-1,NA,TRBV5-1,CASSFDGRGLTEAFF,TGCGCCAGCAGCTTTGACGGGCGCGGTCTCACTGAAGCTTTCTTT
NA,TRBJ2-1,NA,TRBV7-9,CASSSRGGLVDEQFF,TGTGCCAGCAGCTCGAGGGGCGGTCTTGTGGATGAGCAGTTCTTC
TRBD1,TRBJ1-3,few,TRBV7-2,CASSLGGQGSSGNTIYF,TGTGCCAGCAGCTTAGGGGGACAGGGGAGCTCTGGAAACACCATATATTTT
NA,TRBJ1-1,NA,TRBV27,CASSFGSRPNTEAFF,TGTGCCAGCAGTTTTGGAAGTAGACCGAACACTGAAGCTTTCTTT
NA,TRBJ2-1,NA,TRBV6-6,CASSYDWGNEQFF,TGTGCCAGCAGTTACGACTGGGGCAATGAGCAGTTCTTC
NA,TRBJ2-7,NA,TRBV5-6,CASSLGGGTYEQYF,TGTGCCAGCAGCTTGGGGGGGGGCACCTACGAGCAGTACTTC
TRBD2,TRBJ2-7,NA,TRBV9,CASSAPGLGKIEQYF,TGTGCCAGCAGCGCCCCGGGACTAGGCAAGATCGAGCAGTACTTC
NA,TRBJ1-2,NA,TRBV5-1,CASSLDGQPNYGYTF,TGCGCCAGCAGCTTGGATGGACAACCCAACTATGGCTACACCTTC
NA,TRBJ1-3,NA,TRBV7-9,CASPVSGNTIYF,TGTGCCAGCCCGGTCTCTGGAAACACCATATATTTT
TRBD1,TRBJ1-1,NA,TRBV30,CAYSGQTNTEAFF,TGTGCCTATTCGGGACAGACGAACACTGAAGCTTTCTTT
TRBD2,TRBJ2-1,few,TRBV6-5,CASSSRAGATGNEQFF,TGTGCCAGCAGTTCCAGAGCGGGAGCCACGGGGAATGAGCAGTTCTTC
TRBD2,TRBJ2-7,NA,TRBV29-1,CSVSPAGGYEQYF,TGCAGCGTTTCTCCAGCGGGAGGCTACGAGCAGTACTTC
TRBD1,TRBJ2-7,NA,TRBV6-6,CASSPRDRGLYEQYF,TGTGCCAGCAGCCCCCGGGACAGGGGTCTTTACGAGCAGTACTTC
NA,TRBJ2-1,NA,TRBV11-2,CASSSVGGLPDPFF,TGTGCCAGCAGCTCCGTTGGGGGTCTGCCAGACCCGTTCTTC
NA,TRBJ1-5,NA,TRBV7-9,CASSLDFYSNQPQHF,TGTGCCAGCAGCTTAGATTTTTATAGCAATCAGCCCCAGCATTTT
NA,TRBJ2-5,few,TRBV6-6,CASSLRRETQYF,TGTGCCAGCAGCCTCCGCCGGGAGACCCAGTACTTC
TRBD2,TRBJ2-7,NA,TRBV10-3,CAISDSTRLAGSEQYF,TGTGCCATCAGTGACTCTACTAGACTAGCGGGAAGTGAGCAGTACTTC
NA,TRBJ1-1,NA,TRBV2,CASSRDGGTSEAFF,TGTGCCAGCAGCAGGGACGGTGGAACATCTGAAGCTTTCTTT
TRBD1,TRBJ2-7,NA,TRBV27,CASSFRTGTGEQYF,TGTGCCAGCAGTTTCCGGACAGGGACGGGGGAGCAGTACTTC
TRBD2,TRBJ2-3,NA,TRBV27,CASSGRLAGGGGTDTQYF,TGTGCCAGCAGTGGAAGACTAGCGGGAGGAGGTGGTACAGATACGCAGTATTTT
TRBD1,TRBJ2-1,few,TRBV7-3,CASSLGATGVHNEQFF,TGTGCCAGCAGCTTAGGGGCAACAGGGGTACACAATGAGCAGTTCTTC
TRBD2,TRBJ2-1,NA,TRBV12-5,CASGNALLAGGHNEQFF,TGTGCTAGTGGGAATGCTCTCCTAGCGGGAGGCCACAATGAGCAGTTCTTC
NA,TRBJ2-7,NA,TRBV19,CASSRAGGPYEQYF,TGTGCCAGTAGTAGGGCAGGGGGGCCCTACGAGCAGTACTTC
NA,TRBJ1-1,NA,TRBV6-6,CASSSLAGGTEAFF,TGTGCCAGCAGTTCCCTCGCGGGAGGGACTGAAGCTTTCTTT
TRBD1,TRBJ2-1,NA,TRBV6-5,CASRTGTGGKDEQFF,TGTGCCAGCAGAACCGGGACAGGGGGCAAGGATGAGCAGTTCTTC
TRBD2,TRBJ2-5,NA,TRBV10-3,CAISLGTSGVQETQYF,TGTGCCATCAGTCTCGGGACTAGCGGGGTCCAAGAGACCCAGTACTTC
TRBD2,TRBJ2-1,NA,TRBV27,CASSQKAGGFSVEQFF,TGTGCCAGCAGTCAAAAAGCGGGAGGGTTTTCGGTTGAGCAGTTCTTC
TRBD1,TRBJ2-1,NA,TRBV13,CASSSRTGSFSYNEQFF,TGTGCCAGCAGCTCCCGGACAGGGTCGTTCTCCTACAATGAGCAGTTCTTC
NA,TRBJ2-2,NA,TRBV7-9,CASSSGGSNTGELFF,TGTGCCAGCAGCTCGGGCGGATCGAACACCGGGGAGCTGTTTTTT
NA,TRBJ2-5,once,TRBV19,CASSIDETQYF,TGTGCCAGTAGTATCGACGAGACCCAGTACTTC
TRBD2,TRBJ2-1,NA,TRBV5-4,CASSPTSGNREQFF,TGTGCCAGCAGCCCGACTAGCGGGAATAGGGAGCAGTTCTTC
TRBD2,TRBJ2-1,NA,TRBV7-3,CASSLYSGRTSYNEQFF,TGTGCCAGCAGCTTATATAGCGGGAGGACTTCCTACAATGAGCAGTTCTTC
NA,TRBJ2-7,few,TRBV2,CASRGDGSYEQYF,TGTGCCAGCAGGGGGGACGGCTCCTACGAGCAGTACTTC
TRBD1,TRBJ1-1,NA,TRBV2,CASSEDRDRGSAFF,TGTGCCAGCAGTGAAGACCGGGACAGGGGATCAGCTTTCTTT
NA,TRBJ2-7,NA,TRBV9,CASSARSFHEQYF,TGTGCCAGCAGCGCCCGATCCTTCCACGAGCAGTACTTC